One and the same sample provided the 19 T cell receptor beta chains below, sequenced in a study of blood T cells in healthy people across ages. Combining a sample-barcoded 5' primer with a J-beta primer mix, a second PCR ran for about 7 to 12 cycles. Each CDR3 protein is one row after TCRdb ran MiXCR on the 5' RACE reads. The sample yields roughly 500,000 distinct CDR3 sequences, about 24% seen once. The data were also submitted as part of a second study, on T cells of mothers and their children.

Material for sequencing was blood. These receptors came from a boy aged 5 to 17 in good health.

This clonotype was observed a handful of times. The chain joins TRBV7-3 to TRBJ1-1; the D gene is possibly TRBD1 (5 bases). V lost 6 bases, J lost 1 base, and 21 bases lay in between. CDR3 length equals 17 residues. Germline loops: CDR1 SGHTA, CDR2 FQGTGA. The CDR3 is CASSLLGVVGTNTEAFF. The CDR3 DNA is TGTGCCAGCAGTTTACTCGGCGTAGTGGGGACGAACACTGAAGCTTTCTTT.

The genes are TRBV25-1 and TRBJ2-7; possibly TRBD2 for D (6 bases). Germline V gene sequence: CDR1 MGHDK, CDR2 SYGVNS. Deletions cut 3 bases from V and 3 bases from J, with 9 bases between. This CDR3 comprises 13 residues. DNA of the CDR3: TGTGCCAGCAGTGATAGCGGCTACTACGAGCAGTACTTC. Amino acid sequence: CASSDSGYYEQYF.

With regard to this clonotype: At one end the junction does not follow the germline gene, possibly because of a read error. This chain connects TRBV20-1 to TRBJ2-5; 9 nucleotides match TRBD2. This CDR3 has 14 residues. Germline assignment: CDR1 DFQATT and CDR2 SNEGSKA (reference sequence). In DNA form, the CDR3 reads TGCAGTGCTAGACAGCGGGGGGTAAAAGAGACCCAGTATTTC. Its protein is CSARQRGVKETQYF.

About this clonotype: In this CDR3 the conserved last residue, phenylalanine or tryptophan, is missing, so a read error is likely. The chain joins TRBV7-2 to TRBJ2-1; D remains unclear. V gave up 5 bases and J gave up 7 bases, with 9 bases separating them. This CDR3 spans 12 amino acids. Germline V gives CDR1 SGHTA, CDR2 FQGNSA. CDR3 coding DNA: TGTGCCAGCAGCCATCCCCGTAATGAGCAGTTCCTC. Residues: CASSHPRNEQFL.

The rearrangement joins TRBV2 to TRBJ1-1; possibly TRBD1 for D (6 bases). The CDR3 is made up of 17 amino acids. In germline, CDR1 is SNHLY, CDR2 FYNNEI. The V end was cut by 6 bases, the J end by 8 bases, with 28 bases between. This CDR3 is CASSPNFLITGTTEAFF. The DNA for the CDR3 is TGTGCCAGCAGCCCCAACTTTCTTATAACAGGGACCACCGAAGCTTTCTTT.

In this sample, this clonotype turned up a few times. V gene TRBV5-1 combines with J gene TRBJ2-5; D unresolved. The assigned J gene may be wrong: the sequence end matches TRBJ2-7 better. The CDR3 consists of 13 residues. CDR1 is SGHRS, CDR2 YFSETQ, per germline. The CDR3 bases are TGCGCCAGCAGCTTGGCTGTCGGCTACGAGCAGTACTTC. It translates to CASSLAVGYEQYF.

A remark on this clonotype: This CDR3 fails to terminate in the conserved phenylalanine or tryptophan, so it likely reflects a read error. The chain links TRBV7-9 to TRBJ2-7, with 11 bases matching TRBD2. V dropped 3 bases and J dropped 5; count of bases not matched to a gene: 15. Germline assignment: CDR1 SEHNR and CDR2 FQNEAQ (reference sequence). The CDR3 spans 18 residues. The CDR3: CASSFPPEPTSGVHEQYL. The CDR3 bases are TGTGCCAGCAGCTTCCCCCCTGAGCCGACTAGCGGGGTCCACGAGCAGTACCTC.

V usage is TRBV3-1 and J usage is TRBJ2-5; possible D gene TRBD2, 6 bases. The J call is doubtful: the DNA matches TRBJ2-1 better. Germline V gene data show CDR1 as LGHDT and CDR2 as YNNKEL (reference sequence). The CDR3 is 15 residues long. This CDR3 reads CASSQEFLANNEQFF. CDR3 nucleotides: TGTGCCAGCAGCCAAGAGTTTCTAGCGAACAATGAGCAGTTCTTC.

In this sample, this clonotype turned up a few times. The chain is built from TRBV27 and TRBJ1-2, with D maybe TRBD1 (5 bases). V gave up 5 bases and J gave up 7 bases, with 17 bases separating them. This CDR3 is built from 14 residues. Germline V CDR1 and CDR2: MNHEY, SMNVEV (reference sequence). The CDR3 protein is CASSALGGAVGYTF. The CDR3, as DNA: TGTGCCAGCAGTGCTCTGGGGGGAGCGGTTGGCTACACCTTC.

Only a few counts were recorded for this clonotype. This chain connects TRBV7-9 to TRBJ2-1; D call uncertain. CDR1 is SEHNR and CDR2 is FQNEAQ in the germline V gene (reference sequence). V shed 5 bases and J shed 6 bases, with 17 bases lying between them. The CDR3 length is 15 residues. In DNA, the CDR3 is TGTGCCAGCAGCCAGGAACCCGCTTTTCGCAATGAGCAGTTCTTC. It yields the protein CASSQEPAFRNEQFF.

This clonotype was seen a few times. The chain couples TRBV3-1 to TRBJ2-5; 13 bases match TRBD2. The DNA end lines up better with TRBJ2-7; the J call may be wrong. This CDR3 is built from 14 residues. Per germline, CDR1 LGHDT and CDR2 YNNKEL (reference sequence). The CDR3 loop is CASRTSGGDYEQYF. As DNA, the CDR3 is TGTGCCAGCAGAACTAGCGGGGGGGATTACGAGCAGTACTTC.

This clonotype was seen a handful of times. The CDR3 loop is CASSPGVNRATNYEQYF. The DNA of the CDR3 is TGTGCCAGCAGCCCTGGGGTGAACAGGGCGACAAACTACGAGCAGTACTTC. The rearrangement joins TRBV4-2 to TRBJ2-5; perhaps TRBD1 as D (6 bases). Judging by the DNA end, TRBJ2-7 fits better; the J call may be wrong. CDR3 length equals 17 residues. CDR1 LGHNA and CDR2 YNFKEQ come from the germline V gene.

The V and J genes are TRBV25-1 and TRBJ2-4; a weak D match, TRBD1 (5 bases). This CDR3 is 14 amino acids long. V was clipped by 8 bases and J by 0 bases, with 11 bases between them. The germline gives CDR1 MGHDK, CDR2 SYGVNS. Here the CDR3 reads CASAPGSAKNIQYF. CDR3 DNA sequence: TGTGCCAGCGCCCCAGGGTCAGCCAAAAACATTCAGTACTTC.

CDR3 DNA: TGTGCCAGCAAGCCCCCCTCCGGGACAGGGGATGGCTACACCTTC. This sequence encodes CASKPPSGTGDGYTF. The chain has TRBV28 and TRBJ1-2; 10 nucleotides line up with TRBD1. V shed 7 bases and J 6 bases; nucleotides not matched to a gene: 11. Germline V gives CDR1 MDHEN, CDR2 SYDVKM. The CDR3 runs 15 residues.

In its sample, this clonotype was seen many times. V gene TRBV7-9 combines with J gene TRBJ2-5, with D hard to call. Germline assignment: CDR1 SEHNR and CDR2 FQNEAQ (reference sequence). The CDR3 totals 14 residues. Trimming removed 3 bases from V and 0 bases from J, with 8 bases in between. Here the CDR3 DNA reads TGTGCCAGCAGCTTCCAAGGGAACCAAGAGACCCAGTACTTC. It is translated as CASSFQGNQETQYF.

This clonotype was found many times. The chain links TRBV10-3 to TRBJ2-5; 10 nucleotides align to TRBD1. The V segment lost 5 bases and the J segment 5 bases; nucleotides outside the gene matches: 8. CDR3 length equals 15 residues. The germline CDR1 and CDR2 sequences are ENHRY and SYGVKD. CDR3 residues: CAISTGTGDSETQYF. The CDR3 DNA follows: TGTGCCATCAGTACCGGGACAGGGGACTCGGAGACCCAGTACTTC.

This chain links TRBV6-5 with TRBJ2-1; 7 bases are a match to TRBD2. Trimming took 8 bases from V and 8 from J; bases not matched to a gene: 3. The CDR3 is 11 amino acids. Germline V gene data show CDR1 as MNHEY and CDR2 as SVGAGI. CDR3 amino acids: CASGEGYEQFF. CDR3 bases: TGTGCCAGCGGGGAGGGATATGAGCAGTTCTTC.

The rearrangement joins TRBV7-9 to TRBJ1-5; D gene uncertain. Germline V gene lookup returns CDR1 SEHNR and CDR2 FQNEAQ (reference sequence). V lost 8 bases, J lost 3 bases, and 17 bases lay in between. The CDR3 spans 15 residues. The CDR3 is CASGSGGSFNQPQHF. The CDR3 nucleotides are TGTGCCAGCGGCTCCGGTGGTTCGTTCAATCAGCCCCAGCATTTT.

Note on this clonotype: A single base separates this from a much larger clone, so it may be a read error. The V and J genes are TRBV3-1 and TRBJ2-2; 8 positions match TRBD1. Looked up from germline, CDR1 is LGHDT and CDR2 is YNNKEL (reference sequence). The CDR3 runs to 15 residues. V lost 4 bases and J lost 4; bases outside the gene matches: 5. The CDR3: CASSPRGRITGELFF. DNA for the CDR3: TGTGCCAGCAGCCCCAGGGGGCGGATCACCGGGGAGCTGTTTTTT. Full variable domain (rest looked up from reference TRBV3-1 and TRBJ2-2): DTAVSQTPKYLVTQMGNDKSIKCEQNLGHDTMYWYKQDSKKFLKIMFSYNNKELIINETVPNRFSPKSPDKAHLNLHINSLELGDSAVYFCASSPRGRITGELFFGEGSRLTVL.